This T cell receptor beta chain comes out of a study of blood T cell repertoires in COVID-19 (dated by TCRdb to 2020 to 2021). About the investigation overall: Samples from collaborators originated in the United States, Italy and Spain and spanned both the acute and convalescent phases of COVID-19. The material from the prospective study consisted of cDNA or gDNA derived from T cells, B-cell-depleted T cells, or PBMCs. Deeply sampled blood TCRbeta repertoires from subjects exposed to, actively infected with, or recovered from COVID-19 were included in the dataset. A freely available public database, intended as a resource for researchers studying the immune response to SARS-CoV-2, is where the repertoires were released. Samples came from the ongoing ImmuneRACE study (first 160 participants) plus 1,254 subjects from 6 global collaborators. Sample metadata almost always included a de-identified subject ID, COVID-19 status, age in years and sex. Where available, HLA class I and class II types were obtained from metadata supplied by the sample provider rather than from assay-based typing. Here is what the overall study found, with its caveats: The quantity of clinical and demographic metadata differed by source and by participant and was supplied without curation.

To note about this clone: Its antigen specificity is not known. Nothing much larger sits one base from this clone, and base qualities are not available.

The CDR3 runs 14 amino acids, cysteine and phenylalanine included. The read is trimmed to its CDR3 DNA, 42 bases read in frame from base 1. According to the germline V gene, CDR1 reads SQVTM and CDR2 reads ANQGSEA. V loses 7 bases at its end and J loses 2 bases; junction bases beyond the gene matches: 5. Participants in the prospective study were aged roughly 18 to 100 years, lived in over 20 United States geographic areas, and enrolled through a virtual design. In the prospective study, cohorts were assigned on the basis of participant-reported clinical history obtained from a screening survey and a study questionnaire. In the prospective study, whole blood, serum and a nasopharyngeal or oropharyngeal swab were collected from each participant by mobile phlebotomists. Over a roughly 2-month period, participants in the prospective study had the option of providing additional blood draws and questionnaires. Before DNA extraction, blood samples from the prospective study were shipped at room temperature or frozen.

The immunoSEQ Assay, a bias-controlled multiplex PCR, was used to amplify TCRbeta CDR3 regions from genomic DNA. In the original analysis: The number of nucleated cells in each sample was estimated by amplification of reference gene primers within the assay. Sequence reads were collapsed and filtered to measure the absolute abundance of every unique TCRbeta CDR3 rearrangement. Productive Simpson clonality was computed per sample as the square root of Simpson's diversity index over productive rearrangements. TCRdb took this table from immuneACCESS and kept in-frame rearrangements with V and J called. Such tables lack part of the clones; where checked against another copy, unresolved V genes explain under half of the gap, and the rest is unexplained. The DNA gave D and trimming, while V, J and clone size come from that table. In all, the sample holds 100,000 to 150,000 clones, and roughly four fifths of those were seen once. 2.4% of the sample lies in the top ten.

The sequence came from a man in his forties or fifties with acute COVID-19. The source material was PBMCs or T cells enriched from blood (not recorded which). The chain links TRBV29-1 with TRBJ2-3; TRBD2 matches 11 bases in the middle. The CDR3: CSAGTSGFTDTQYF. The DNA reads TGCAGCGCCGGGACTAGCGGATTCACAGATACGCAGTATTTT.